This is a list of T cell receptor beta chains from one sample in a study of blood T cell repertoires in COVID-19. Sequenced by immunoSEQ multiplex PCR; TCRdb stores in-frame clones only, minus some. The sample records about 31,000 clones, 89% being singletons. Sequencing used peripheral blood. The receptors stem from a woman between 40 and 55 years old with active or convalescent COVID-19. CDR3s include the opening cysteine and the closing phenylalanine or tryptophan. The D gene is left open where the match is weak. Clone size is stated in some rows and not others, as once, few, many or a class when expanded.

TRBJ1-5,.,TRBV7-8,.,CASSLRQANQPQHF,TGTGCCAGCAGCCTACGACAGGCCAATCAGCCCCAGCATTTT
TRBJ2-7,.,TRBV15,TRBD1,CATSRDVGQATNYEQYF,TGTGCCACCAGCAGAGATGTGGGACAGGCCACTAACTACGAGCAGTACTTC
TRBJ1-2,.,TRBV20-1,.,CSALATDGYTF,TGCAGTGCTTTGGCTACAGATGGCTACACCTTC
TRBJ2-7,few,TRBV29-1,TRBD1,CSAGQGPEQYF,TGCAGCGCGGGACAGGGGCCTGAGCAGTACTTC
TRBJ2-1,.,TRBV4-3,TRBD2,CASSQDRASGAGEQFF,TGCGCCAGCAGCCAAGATAGGGCTAGCGGGGCTGGTGAGCAGTTCTTC
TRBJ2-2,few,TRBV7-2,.,CASSPPGLGSGELFF,TGTGCCAGCAGCCCACCGGGACTCGGGTCCGGGGAGCTGTTTTTT
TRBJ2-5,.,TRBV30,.,CACALRGETQYF,TGTGCCTGCGCCCTGAGAGGAGAGACCCAGTACTTC
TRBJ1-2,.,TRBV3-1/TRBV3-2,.,CASSQDEQVFGYTF,TGTGCCAGCAGCCAAGATGAGCAGGTTTTTGGCTACACCTTC
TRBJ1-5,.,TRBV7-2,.,CASSLNRGYQPQHF,TGTGCCAGCAGCCTCAATCGGGGGTATCAGCCCCAGCATTTT
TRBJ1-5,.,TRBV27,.,CASSPGGGWIDQPQHF,TGTGCCAGCAGTCCGGGGGGCGGATGGATAGATCAGCCCCAGCATTTT
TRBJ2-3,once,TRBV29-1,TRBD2,CSVTGTSGRALADTQYF,TGCAGCGTTACCGGGACTAGCGGGAGGGCCCTCGCAGATACGCAGTATTTT
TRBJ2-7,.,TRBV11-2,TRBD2,CASSLDRGRTSGYEQYF,TGTGCCAGCAGCTTAGATCGTGGTAGGACTAGCGGATACGAGCAGTACTTC
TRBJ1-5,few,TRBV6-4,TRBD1,CASSDTMDRGIDQPQHF,TGTGCCAGCAGTGACACTATGGACAGGGGAATTGATCAGCCCCAGCATTTT
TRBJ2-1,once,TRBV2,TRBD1,CASSEGGGNRGGNEQFF,TGTGCCAGCAGTGAAGGAGGGGGCAACAGGGGTGGAAATGAGCAGTTCTTC
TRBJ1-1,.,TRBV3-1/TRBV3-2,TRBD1,CASSSTGGGTEAFF,TGTGCCAGCAGCTCAACAGGGGGTGGCACTGAAGCTTTCTTT
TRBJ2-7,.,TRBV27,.,CASSSTVGDYEQYF,TGTGCCAGCAGTTCTACGGTGGGAGACTACGAGCAGTACTTC
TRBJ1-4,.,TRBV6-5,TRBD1,CASATGTGRGKLFF,TGTGCCAGCGCGACCGGGACAGGGCGGGGAAAACTGTTTTTT
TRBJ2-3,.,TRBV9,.,CASSVGGGLGTDTQYF,TGTGCCAGCAGCGTAGGGGGGGGCCTCGGCACAGATACGCAGTATTTT
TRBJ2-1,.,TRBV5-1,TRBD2,CASSLVSGLADNEQFF,TGCGCCAGCAGCTTGGTGTCCGGACTAGCGGACAATGAGCAGTTCTTC
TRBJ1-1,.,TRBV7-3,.,CASSLMVRSEAFF,TGTGCCAGCAGCTTAATGGTGAGGAGTGAAGCTTTCTTT
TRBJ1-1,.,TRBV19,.,CASRLDRVNTEAFF,TGTGCCAGTAGGTTGGACAGAGTGAACACTGAAGCTTTCTTT
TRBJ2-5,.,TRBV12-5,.,CASGLVHQGRETQYF,TGTGCTAGTGGTTTGGTACATCAGGGGCGAGAGACCCAGTACTTC
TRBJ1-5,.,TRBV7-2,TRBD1,CASSPRQGRQPQHF,TGTGCCAGCAGCCCCAGACAGGGCAGGCAGCCCCAGCATTTT
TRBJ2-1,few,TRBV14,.,CASSRGTYNEQFF,TGTGCCAGCAGCCGTGGGACTTACAATGAGCAGTTCTTC
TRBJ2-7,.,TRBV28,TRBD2,CASSLPGTSGGYEQYF,TGTGCCAGCAGTTTACCGGGGACTAGCGGGGGCTACGAGCAGTACTTC
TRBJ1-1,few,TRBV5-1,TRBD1,CASTRTGEAEAFF,TGCGCCAGCACCCGGACAGGGGAGGCTGAAGCTTTCTTT
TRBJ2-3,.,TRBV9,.,CASSVTGSDTQYF,TGTGCCAGCAGCGTCACAGGGTCAGATACGCAGTATTTT
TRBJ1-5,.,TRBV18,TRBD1,CASSFGGTANQPQHF,TGTGCCAGCTCATTCGGAGGGACAGCCAATCAGCCCCAGCATTTT
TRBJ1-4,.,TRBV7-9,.,CASSLSLEQGGEKLFF,TGTGCCAGCAGCTTATCCCTCGAACAGGGAGGGGAAAAACTGTTTTTT
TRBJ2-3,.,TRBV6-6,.,CASSTDTQYF,TGTGCCAGTTCAACAGATACGCAGTATTTT
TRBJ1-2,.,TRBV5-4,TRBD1,CASSFGDRGYGYTF,TGTGCCAGCAGCTTTGGAGACAGGGGTTATGGCTACACCTTC
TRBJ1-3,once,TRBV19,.,CATGEQSSGNTIYF,TGTGCCACAGGGGAGCAGTCCTCTGGAAACACCATATATTTT
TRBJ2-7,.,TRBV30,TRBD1,CAWSVWTGGKYEQYF,TGTGCCTGGAGTGTCTGGACAGGGGGCAAATACGAGCAGTACTTC
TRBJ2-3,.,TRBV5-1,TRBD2,CASSFLISGGAGDTQYF,TGCGCCAGCAGCTTTCTTATTAGCGGGGGGGCAGGAGATACGCAGTATTTT
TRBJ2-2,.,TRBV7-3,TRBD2,CASSFSGGPPSGELFF,TGTGCCAGCAGTTTTAGCGGGGGGCCCCCTAGCGGGGAGCTGTTTTTT
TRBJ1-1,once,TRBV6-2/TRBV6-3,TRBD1,CASSRTGKGPTEAFF,TGTGCCAGCAGTCGGACAGGGAAAGGGCCCACTGAAGCTTTCTTT
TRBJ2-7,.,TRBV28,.,CASSLDGRANEQYF,TGTGCCAGCAGTTTAGATGGCAGGGCGAACGAGCAGTACTTC
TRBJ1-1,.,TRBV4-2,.,CASSQDPGARNTEAFF,TGTGCCAGCAGCCAAGACCCAGGGGCTCGGAACACTGAAGCTTTCTTT
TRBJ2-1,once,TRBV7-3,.,CASSLTGSTRDEQFF,TGTGCCAGCAGCTTAACGGGGTCGACTAGAGATGAGCAGTTCTTC
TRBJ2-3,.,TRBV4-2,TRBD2,CASSQEAGVVDTQYF,TGTGCCAGCAGCCAAGAGGCGGGAGTGGTAGATACGCAGTATTTT
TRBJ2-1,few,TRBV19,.,CASSKRGQGNEQFF,TGTGCCAGTAGTAAAAGAGGTCAGGGCAATGAGCAGTTCTTC
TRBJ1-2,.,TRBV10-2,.,CASSETGSYYGYTF,TGCGCCAGCAGTGAGACAGGGTCTTACTATGGCTACACCTTC
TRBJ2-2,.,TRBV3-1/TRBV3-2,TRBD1,CASVRGPGELFF,TGTGCCAGCGTAAGGGGGCCCGGGGAGCTGTTTTTT